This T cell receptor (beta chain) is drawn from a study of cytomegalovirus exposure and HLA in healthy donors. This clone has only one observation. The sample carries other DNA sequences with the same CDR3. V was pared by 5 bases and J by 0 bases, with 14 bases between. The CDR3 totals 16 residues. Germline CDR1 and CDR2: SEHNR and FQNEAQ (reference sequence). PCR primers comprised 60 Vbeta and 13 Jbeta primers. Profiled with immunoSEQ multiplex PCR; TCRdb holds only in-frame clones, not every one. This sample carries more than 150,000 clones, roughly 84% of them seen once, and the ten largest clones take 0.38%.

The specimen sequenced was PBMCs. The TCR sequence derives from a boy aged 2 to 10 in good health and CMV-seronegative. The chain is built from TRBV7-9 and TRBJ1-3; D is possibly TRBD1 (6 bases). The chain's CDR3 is CASSPTRDISGNTIYF. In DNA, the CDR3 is TGTGCCAGCAGCCCTACTCGGGACATCTCTGGAAACACCATATATTTT.